This TCR beta chain was captured by sequencing in a study of Graves' ophthalmopathy and Graves' hyperthyroidism. Study results and limitations: Most expanded clonotypes from thyroid (those above 0.001 frequency) were also found in blood. The model reached 65% to 71% sensitivity and around 72% specificity for predicting ophthalmopathy progression.

Investigators amplified TCR beta CDR3 regions from RNA transcripts. Following a first-round RT-PCR that used HTBI primers, a second-round multiplex PCR was carried out. Via MiXCR, TCRdb re-called the multiplex PCR reads, giving one row per CDR3 protein. The profile shows more than 550,000 distinct CDR3 sequences, over 40% of them singletons. This clonotype has more than one count but fewer than ten. Antigen specificity is unknown. This CDR3 region has 17 residues. The V gene lost 8 bases and the J gene lost 6 bases, with 25 bases spanning the gap. The germline V gene encodes CDR1 MGHDK and CDR2 SYGVNS. Clinical symptoms and serum thyroxine were used for diagnosis; TRAb, thyroid ultrasound and orbital computed tomography were also relied on.

The V call is TRBV25-1, the J call TRBJ2-2; D perhaps matches TRBD1 (6 bases). The sequence was collected from an adult man with Graves' ophthalmopathy. The sequenced sample consisted of peripheral blood. CDR3 coding DNA: TGTGCCAGCTCACCACCATCCCTTGGACAGTTGGCCGGGGAGCTGTTTTTT. This gives the protein CASSPPSLGQLAGELFF.